Reported below is one T cell receptor (beta chain). Only one count was recorded for this clone. It lacks a known antigen. It has no much larger one-base neighbor in the sample; base qualities were not kept. The germline V and J ends show losses of 3 bases and 4 bases respectively, and no gene match explains 9 bases of the junction. The CDR3 sequence holds 15 residues, the cysteine and phenylalanine included. CDR3 DNA is the only sequence kept; it has 45 bases, read in frame from the first base. Looking up the germline V gene (reference sequence) yields CDR1 GTSNPN and CDR2 SVGIG. DNA was extracted from blood mononuclear cells, and the same DNA was used for both TCR and STAT3 sequencing. An Illumina MiSeq was used to sequence the TCRbeta libraries, yielding an average of around 40,000 productive templates per sample. Using multiplex PCR amplification, the immunoSEQ assay generated the TCRbeta CDR3 libraries. The authors processed their data as follows. Repertoire diversity was computed as previously defined, with values near 0 indicating extremely monoclonal samples. Here the immuneACCESS table is served through TCRdb, limited to in-frame sequences with V and J called. Missing clones are a known gap in these copies; in checked studies unresolved V genes cover under half, and the rest lacks a known reason. Clone size and the V and J calls come from that table; the DNA yielded D and trimming. The sample yields about 4,600 clones; less than 55% were counted once. More than 50% of the sample rests with the top ten.

The data derive from a study of STAT3 mutations in large granular lymphocyte leukemia (dated by TCRdb to between 2019 and 2020). A note on the overall study: About half of the T-LGLL patients who underwent longitudinal sequencing carried canonical activating STAT3 mutations. As controls, the study also included longitudinal sequencing of two patients with natural killer LGL leukemia. Patients were sequenced at approximately 4.4 time points on average, with the number of samplings per patient ranging from 2 to 8. Patients with T-cell large granular lymphocyte leukemia underwent serial deep sequencing of TCRbeta CDR3 and STAT3 to reconstruct clonal hierarchy and dynamics. About 19 representative T-LGLL cases were selected from an initial cohort of some 200 LGL patients for longitudinal TCRbeta and STAT3 sequencing. Over half of the T-LGLL patients were given one or more immunosuppressive therapy regimens, and 40% of those treated had a hematologic response.

What the research found in general, with its limitations: The linking of therapy response to changes in TCR clonal burden was complicated by variable intervals between samplings and differing treatment regimens. Because no samples were available when a clone first appeared, clonal expansion had to be inferred from samplings taken at other points. TCR clonotype switching after therapy was seen in about 30% of the 18 patients, with all newly emerging clones being STAT3 wild type. Since codominant clonotypes persisted in some patients, a small but highly pathogenic clone may have gone undetected. At least one immunodominant TCRbeta clonotype was present in every T-LGLL patient, and multiple immunodominant subclonotypes appeared in about half of the T-LGLL patients. The burden of the dominant TCR clone was higher than the STAT3 mutant burden in several patients, which suggests that the STAT3 mutation arose secondarily inside a clone that had already expanded.

The sequence was obtained from a male patient aged 50 to 60 with T-cell large granular lymphocyte leukemia. Some clones in this sample may be carry-over from other donors' samples. The age is the age at diagnosis. The specimen sequenced was peripheral blood mononuclear cells. The rearranged segments are TRBV30 and TRBJ1-5, with 7 middle bases fitting TRBD1. The sequenced DNA: TGTGCCTGGAGGAGCAGAGGGGGCTGGAATCAGCCCCAGCATTTT. Its translation reads: CAWRSRGGWNQPQHF.